The 29 T cell receptor beta chains below all came from one sample that was sequenced in a study of T cell responses to AZD1222 COVID-19 vaccine. Assay: immunoSEQ multiplex PCR; the TCRdb copy retains only in-frame clones and omits some. The table includes about 180,000 clones, around 94% detected once. The sequencing used peripheral blood, collected 28 days after the second AZD1222 dose. Receptors originate from an adult who received the AZD1222 COVID-19 vaccine.

The chain couples TRBV7-6 to TRBJ2-1; tentatively, D is TRBD2 (6 bases). This CDR3 has 17 amino acids. Trimming took 3 bases from V and 2 from J, leaving 17 bases between them. In germline, CDR1 is SGHVS, CDR2 FNYEAQ. The CDR3 DNA reads TGTGCCAGCAGCTTGGGAGCGGGCCTAATCCCCTACAATGAGCAGTTCTTC. This codes for CASSLGAGLIPYNEQFF.

CDR3 protein: CATSEGQGGMETQYF. The CDR3 DNA follows: TGTGCCACCAGTGAGGGACAGGGGGGCATGGAGACCCAGTACTTC. The chain recombines TRBV24-1 with TRBJ2-5; 11 bases are shared with TRBD1. Germline V gene sequence: CDR1 KGHDR, CDR2 SFDVKD. CDR3 length: 15 residues. Germline trimming cut 4 bases from V and 5 bases from J; bases unmatched to any gene: 5.

The chain carries TRBV4-3 and TRBJ1-2, with no clear D. The CDR3 runs 15 residues. Germline V lookup: CDR1 LGHNA, CDR2 YSLEER. V was cut by 1 base and J by 7 bases, with 16 bases left in between. The CDR3 here is CASSQGGYYKGGYTF. Written as DNA, the CDR3 is TGCGCCAGCAGCCAAGGGGGTTATTACAAGGGTGGCTACACCTTC.

The rearrangement uses TRBV3-1 (or the pseudogene TRBV3-2) and TRBJ2-7, with 12 bases identical to TRBD2. The CDR3 sequence is 16 residues long. Germline trimming cut 3 bases from V and 5 bases from J; bases unmatched to any gene: 8. The germline V gene has CDR1 LGHDT and CDR2 YNNKEL (reference sequence). CDR3 residues: CASSQEPSGRANEQYF. The CDR3 DNA reads TGTGCCAGCAGCCAGGAACCTAGCGGGAGGGCCAACGAGCAGTACTTC.

This sequence joins TRBV2 and TRBJ2-1, with TRBD2 matching over 9 bases. The V segment lost 4 bases and the J segment 5 bases; nucleotides outside the gene matches: 0. The germline CDR1 and CDR2 sequences are SNHLY and FYNNEI. This CDR3 is built from 13 residues. This chain's CDR3 is CASSGLADNEQFF. The CDR3, as DNA: TGTGCCAGCAGTGGACTAGCGGACAATGAGCAGTTCTTC.

The chain links TRBV6-5 to TRBJ1-1, with unresolved D. V lost 6 bases and J lost 7, with 12 bases in between. CDR3 length: 12 residues. Looked up from germline, CDR1 is MNHEY and CDR2 is SVGAGI. CDR3 DNA sequence: TGTGCCAGCAGCGGTCGGGCGGGTGAAGCTTTCTTT. It specifies CASSGRAGEAFF.

The chain combines TRBV7-2 with TRBJ2-1, with D perhaps TRBD2 (5 bases). CDR3 size: 12 residues. CDR1 is SGHTA and CDR2 is FQGNSA in the germline V gene. V was pared by 2 bases and J by 8 bases, with 7 bases between. As DNA, the CDR3 is TGTGCCAGCAGCTTATTAGCGTATGAGCAGTTCTTC. It translates to CASSLLAYEQFF. The whole variable domain, filled in from reference TRBV7-2 and TRBJ2-1, reads GAGVSQSPSNKVTEKGKDVELRCDPISGHTALYWYRQSLGQGLEFLIYFQGNSAPDKSGLPSDRFSAERTGGSVSTLTIQRTQQEDSAVYLCASSLLAYEQFFGPGTRLTVL.

V usage is TRBV28 and J usage is TRBJ2-7; 11 positions match TRBD2. The ends lost 8 bases at V and 5 bases at J; junction bases unmatched: 11. The length of the CDR3 is 15 residues. The germline V gene has CDR1 MDHEN and CDR2 SYDVKM. DNA of the CDR3: TGTGCCAGCCTCCCGTTAGCGGGGGGGCCTGACGAGCAGTACTTC. Translating it yields CASLPLAGGPDEQYF.

This sequence joins TRBV27 and TRBJ2-7; 9 nucleotides line up with TRBD2. The CDR3 runs 15 residues. With V trimmed by 4 bases and J by 3 bases, 7 bases remained unmatched. Germline V gene data show CDR1 as MNHEY and CDR2 as SMNVEV (reference sequence). The CDR3 is CASSSASGNFYEQYF. Here the CDR3 DNA reads TGTGCCAGCAGTTCCGCTAGCGGGAACTTCTACGAGCAGTACTTC.

The chain has TRBV5-1 and TRBJ2-1; D ambiguous. Trimming stripped 2 bases from V and 0 bases from J, with 3 bases between. The CDR3 contains 13 residues. The germline gives CDR1 SGHRS, CDR2 YFSETQ. CDR3 in DNA: TGCGCCAGCAGCTTTCGCTCCTACAATGAGCAGTTCTTC. Its translation is CASSFRSYNEQFF.

The V gene is TRBV12-3 or TRBV12-4, the J gene TRBJ2-5, with D perhaps TRBD2 (6 bases). This CDR3 has 12 residues. V lost 8 bases, J lost 2 bases, and 9 bases lay in between. The CDR3 loop is CASAGYQETQYF. The CDR3 DNA sequence: TGTGCCAGCGCGGGGTATCAAGAGACCCAGTACTTC.

The chain uses TRBV10-3 and TRBJ2-3; D is unclear. Deletions cut 4 bases from V and 6 bases from J, with 11 bases between. CDR3 size: 13 residues. Looked up from germline, CDR1 is ENHRY and CDR2 is SYGVKD. The CDR3 coding sequence is TGTGCCATCAGTGGTGGCGCAGGCGATACGCAGTATTTT. Translation: CAISGGAGDTQYF.

J is TRBJ1-5 and V is TRBV7-9; possible D gene TRBD1, 6 bases. Trimming took off 5 bases at V and 4 bases at J, with 12 bases between the two ends. Germline V gene data show CDR1 as SEHNR and CDR2 as FQNEAQ (reference sequence). The CDR3 spans 14 residues. CDR3 bases: TGTGCCAGCAGCCACCAGGGGATTAATCAGCCCCAGCATTTT. Its translation: CASSHQGINQPQHF. Drawing the rest from reference TRBV7-9 and TRBJ1-5, the complete variable domain is DTGVSQNPRHKITKRGQNVTFRCDPISEHNRLYWYRQTLGQGPEFLTYFQNEAQLEKSRLLSDRFSAERPKGSFSTLEIQRTEQGDSAMYLCASSHQGINQPQHFGDGTRLSIL.

J is TRBJ1-2 and V is TRBV6-6; D is perhaps TRBD1 (6 bases). The CDR3 contains 15 residues. Germline CDR1 is MNHNY and CDR2 is SVGAGI (reference sequence). Trimming removed 2 bases from V and 4 bases from J, with 14 bases in between. The CDR3 DNA follows: TGTGCCAGCAGTTACCAGCAAGGGGGGATCTATGGCTACACCTTC. It specifies CASSYQQGGIYGYTF.

V gene TRBV20-1 combines with J gene TRBJ2-3; 7 nucleotides match TRBD2. The J segment lost 1 base and the V segment lost 3 bases, leaving 16 bases of the junction unmatched. Per the germline V gene, CDR1 is DFQATT and CDR2 is SNEGSKA (reference sequence). The CDR3 sequence is 18 residues long. The CDR3 DNA follows: TGCAGTGCTAGTAGGGCTAGCGGAACGGAGGAGCGCACAGATACGCAGTATTTT. It translates to CSASRASGTEERTDTQYF.

The genes are TRBV11-3 and TRBJ1-1; possibly TRBD1 for D (5 bases). This CDR3 comprises 15 residues. CDR1 and CDR2 from the germline V gene are SGHNT and YENEEA. The V gene lost 1 base and the J gene lost 4 bases, with 13 bases spanning the gap. CDR3 coding DNA: TGTGCCAGCAGCTTAGCAGTCGGGGGGGGCACTGAAGCTTTCTTT. Its translation: CASSLAVGGGTEAFF.

V gene TRBV7-8 combines with J gene TRBJ1-1; 10 bases align to TRBD1. V lost 3 bases to trimming and J lost 0 bases; unmatched junction nucleotides: 13. Germline V CDR1 and CDR2: SGHVS, FQNEAQ. The CDR3 spans 19 residues. CDR3 bases: TGTGCCAGCAGCTTCGCCGGGACAGGGGCTGGGAAGGTGAACACTGAAGCTTTCTTT. Translating it yields CASSFAGTGAGKVNTEAFF.

This clone was seen only once. The chain is built from TRBV6-6 and TRBJ1-4, with D perhaps matching TRBD1 (5 bases). The CDR3 runs 12 residues. The germline V and J ends were trimmed by 4 bases and 5 bases, with 5 bases remaining between them. Germline lookup yields CDR1 MNHNY and CDR2 SVGAGI (reference sequence). The CDR3 is CASSWGNEKLFF. CDR3 in DNA: TGTGCCAGCAGTTGGGGGAATGAAAAACTGTTTTTT.

V usage is TRBV3-1 (or the pseudogene TRBV3-2) and J usage is TRBJ1-2; 7 bases line up with TRBD1. The germline V gene encodes CDR1 LGHDT and CDR2 YNNKEL (reference sequence). Germline trimming cut 1 base from V and 5 bases from J; bases unmatched to any gene: 4. The CDR3 extends over 14 amino acids. The CDR3 bases are TGTGCCAGCAGCCAAGTAGGGGGCGCTTATGGCTACACCTTC. It specifies CASSQVGGAYGYTF.

The chain has TRBV20-1 and TRBJ1-2, with 9 bases identical to TRBD1. V trimming: 4 bases; J trimming: 7 bases; junction bases outside the gene matches: 10. Germline CDR1 and CDR2: DFQATT and SNEGSKA (reference sequence). The length of the CDR3 is 14 residues. Here the CDR3 DNA reads TGCAGTGCTACTGATTCGGACAGGGGCTTTGGCTACACCTTC. Its translation is CSATDSDRGFGYTF.

This clone came up once. The CDR3 nucleotides read TGTGCCAGTAGGGTTACTCAGTTCAATCAGCCCCAGCATTTT. This codes for CASRVTQFNQPQHF. The rearrangement links TRBV19 to TRBJ1-5, with D hard to call. The CDR3 is 14 residues long. Trimming cost V 6 bases and J 3 bases, with 12 bases left between them. Per the germline V gene, CDR1 is LNHDA and CDR2 is SQIVND (reference sequence).

This chain uses TRBV19 with TRBJ2-7, with D perhaps TRBD1 (5 bases). Germline V CDR1 and CDR2: LNHDA, SQIVND (reference sequence). The V end was cut by 3 bases, the J end by 2 bases, with 11 bases between. This CDR3 is built from 14 residues. The CDR3 spells CASSITAGPYEQYF. The CDR3 DNA reads as TGTGCCAGTAGTATCACGGCAGGGCCCTACGAGCAGTACTTC.

This sequence joins TRBV12-3 or TRBV12-4 and TRBJ2-7; TRBD1 might be the D (6 bases). V lost 4 bases to trimming and J lost 3 bases, with 10 bases between them. The CDR3 has 13 amino acids. The CDR3 nucleotides are TGTGCCAGCAGTTCCGGGACAATCTACGAGCAGTACTTC. It encodes CASSSGTIYEQYF.

The rearrangement joins TRBV11-3 to TRBJ1-1, with 9 bases identical to TRBD1. The CDR3 has 15 residues. Germline CDR1 SGHNT, CDR2 YENEEA. V was pared by 1 base and J by 1 base, with 1 base of the junction left unmatched. CDR3: CASSLGTGANTEAFF. In DNA form, the CDR3 reads TGTGCCAGCAGCTTAGGGACAGGGGCGAACACTGAAGCTTTCTTT.

To note about this clone: Different DNA sequences within this sample yield the same CDR3. The CDR3 sequence is CASRAGGTDTQYF. The DNA for the CDR3 is TGTGCCAGTAGGGCGGGGGGCACAGATACGCAGTATTTT. V gene TRBV19 combines with J gene TRBJ2-3; 7 nucleotides match TRBD2. V lost 6 bases, J lost 1 base, and 1 base stayed unmatched. Looked up from germline, CDR1 is LNHDA and CDR2 is SQIVND (reference sequence). This CDR3 comprises 13 residues.

The rearrangement joins TRBV10-3 to TRBJ2-7; possibly TRBD1 or TRBD2 for D (5 bases each). Germline CDR1 and CDR2: ENHRY and SYGVKD. The V end lost 2 bases, the J end lost 2 bases, and 13 bases lay between the germline ends. This CDR3 region has 15 residues. As DNA, the CDR3 is TGTGCCATCAGTGAGGGCCTCGGGACCCCCTACGAGCAGTACTTC. Translating it yields CAISEGLGTPYEQYF.

V is TRBV6-2 or TRBV6-3 and J is TRBJ1-6, with D possibly being TRBD1 (5 bases). CDR1 is MNHEY, CDR2 SVGEGT, per germline. V gave up 2 bases and J gave up 10 bases, with 9 bases separating them. This CDR3 comprises 13 residues. CDR3 loop: CASSYRGGSPLHF. The CDR3 DNA is TGTGCCAGCAGTTACAGGGGCGGGTCACCCCTCCACTTT.

V and J are TRBV6-2 or TRBV6-3 and TRBJ1-5; D is ambiguous. The CDR3 spans 13 residues. CDR1 and CDR2 from the germline V gene are MNHEY and SVGEGT. Trimming took 0 bases from V and 4 from J, leaving 4 bases between them. This CDR3 is CASSYSPNQPQHF. The CDR3 bases are TGTGCCAGCAGTTACTCCCCGAATCAGCCCCAGCATTTT.

This chain joins TRBV18 and TRBJ2-1; D is uncertain. The CDR3 is made up of 17 amino acids. Germline V gives CDR1 KGHSH, CDR2 LQKENI. V shed 5 bases and J shed 2 bases, with 19 bases lying between them. The CDR3, as DNA: TGTGCCAGCTCAGCCCTACCCAGAACTTATACCTACAATGAGCAGTTCTTC. Its protein product is CASSALPRTYTYNEQFF.